This T cell receptor (beta chain) was sequenced during a study of cytomegalovirus exposure and HLA in healthy donors (dated by TCRdb to 2016 to 2017). In terms of the full investigation: An earlier analysis of 587 of the donors reported 276 Gb of sequence data and about 120 million unique TCR beta sequences obtained from around 180 million T cells. Around 320 gigabases of sequencing data and 80 million or so unique TCR sequences were included in an early release covering 550 to 800 HLA-typed donors. Of the roughly 400 genotyped donors, over 70% fell in the genetic ancestry cluster associated with self-reported Caucasian donors. The aim of the study was to test whether cataloging public T cell receptors could identify signatures of past pathogen exposure. The T cell repertoires of around 730 subjects were profiled by immunosequencing and related to cytomegalovirus serostatus. In addition to the first cohort of 650 to 800 subjects, a separate validation cohort of 130 or so different subjects was used. The study combined high-throughput TCR immunosequencing, statistical association of individual TCRs with disease status, and machine learning to predict cytomegalovirus infection status. A later analysis re-analyzed previously published TCR beta repertoires from several hundred donors and added high-resolution HLA genotyping to study TCR occurrence patterns. Rather than using new phenotypic data, the later analysis identified candidate immune exposures from TCR beta sequences and from how often those sequences occurred across donors. To decide whether each TCR beta V gene segment behaved as functional or pseudogenic, an earlier analysis of 587 of the donors relied on high-throughput TCR beta sequencing. Alongside the repertoire data, information on donor age, sex, ethnicity and CMV serostatus was compiled. In a later genetic analysis, genome-wide SNP genotypes for about 65% of the roughly 700 donors were used, and that subset was treated as a discovery cohort. Every discovery cohort repertoire had been produced on one sequencing platform. Both class I and class II loci were covered by HLA typing, at four-digit resolution. Typing coverage differed by locus: A, B, C, DRB1 and DQB1 were typed in about 620-640 donors, DQA1 in 500 to 550, DPA1 in some 600, and DPB1 in roughly 450. Roughly five DR-DQ haplotypes were treated as single units for association and clustering because of strong linkage in the cohort. Across around 400 genotyped donors of the cohort, an average of about 200,000 unique TCR beta nucleotide sequences per donor were sequenced, and roughly 17% of those sequences were non-productive.

Receptor libraries were prepared by the immunoSEQ multiplex PCR assay. For the multiplex PCR, a mixture combining 60 forward primers for TCR Vbeta segments and 13 reverse primers for TCR Jbeta segments was used. A multiplex PCR assay on genomic DNA amplified the CDR3 region of rearranged TCR beta genes. The amplified TCR beta libraries were sequenced on the Illumina HiSeq System as 87-base-pair reads. From the authors' description of their analysis: Across the roughly 700 repertoires, a later analysis counted approximately 75 million unique TCR beta chains, roughly 11 million of which were shared by at least two donors. A nearest-neighbor algorithm error-corrected the raw reads and collapsed the reads into unique sequences, merging closely related sequences to remove PCR and sequencing errors. To assign V, D and J gene segments, CDR3 sequences were aligned to IMGT reference sequences. For a sequence to be retained, a match of at least six nucleotides to both a V gene segment and a J gene segment was required. Rearrangements were called productive when the CDR3 lacked stop codons and stayed in frame with V and J; all others were non-productive. Following IMGT convention, CDR3 was defined as the stretch from the second conserved V-encoded cysteine up to the conserved J-encoded phenylalanine. The earlier analysis of about 610 of the donors excluded sequences that lacked an unambiguous match to a single V gene segment. In an earlier analysis of approximately 590 of the donors, V segments were called functional above 56.7% productive rearrangements and were called segregating when the between-donor standard deviation exceeded 5%. To diagnose cytomegalovirus status from the catalog of TCR beta chain sequences, a statistical classification framework was built. A later analysis assigned V and J genes by comparing TCR nucleotide sequences with IMGT/GENE-DB human TR gene sequences. In a later analysis, CDR3 sequences and most-parsimonious VDJ recombination scenarios were assigned using the TCRdist pipeline. In a later analysis, each TCR beta chain was defined by its CDR3 amino acid sequence together with its V-gene family, and reads lacking a unique V-gene family were excluded. A later analysis removed 592 highly shared, low-generation-probability nucleotide sequences to deal with suspected cross-contamination and a sequencing artifact. In a later analysis, a clonal expansion index was calculated for each public chain from normalized within-repertoire ranks of inferred template counts. In a later analysis, generation probabilities were computed using a VDJ recombination model fitted to out-of-frame rearrangements, and the results were checked against IGoR. Hypergeometric tests were used in a later analysis to score TCR-TCR, TCR-HLA and TCR-CMV co-occurrence, with a repertoire-size bias correction applied to the TCR pairs. False discovery rates were estimated in a later analysis by permuting HLA or CMV assignments 20 times. In a later analysis, co-occurring TCRs were grouped using DBSCAN, and TCRdist sequence similarity was added for clustering within HLA-allele-positive subsets. Repertoires with fewer than 30,000 or more than 120,000 public chains, plus five repertoires with anomalous nucleotide sharing, were excluded from co-occurrence clustering. Here the immuneACCESS table is served through TCRdb, limited to in-frame sequences with V and J called. Missing clones are a known gap in these copies; in checked studies unresolved V genes cover under half, and the rest lacks a known reason. That table furnishes V, J and clone size, whereas the DNA furnished D and trimming. Here the sample has 100,000 to 150,000 clones; over 65% occur a single time. The leading ten clones occupy 4% of the sample.

Points the paper makes about the study in general: Several of the top co-occurrence clusters appeared to be linked to parvovirus B19, influenza, CMV and Epstein-Barr virus, according to a later analysis. Broadly in line with IMGT annotations, most TCR beta V segments showed up in productive rearrangements about 87% or about 30% of the time in an earlier analysis of around 550 of the donors. Because HLA typing was unavailable for some donors at each locus, only the typed subset was used in association tests. A later analysis found that HLA-associated TCR beta chains were more clonally expanded and had lower generation probabilities than equally common non-associated chains. In a later analysis, some 18,000 TCR beta sequences were associated with specific HLA alleles at a false discovery rate of 0.05. A few of the identified cytomegalovirus-associated TCR beta chains were confirmed in vitro to be specific for cytomegalovirus antigens. According to a later analysis, most CMV-associated TCR beta chains appeared to be HLA-restricted, and the HLA associations seemed to be driven largely by CMV exposure. The earlier analysis of approximately 540 of the donors excluded some 15 rarely observed V segments, including chromosome 9 orphons, because counts were too low. A further reported finding was that TCR beta sequences accurately predicted the HLA-A and HLA-B alleles for most subjects in the first cohort. When HLA alleles, especially DR and DQ, strongly co-occurred, attributing TCR associations to individual alleles was difficult. Linkage disequilibrium might explain the correlated functional status among segregating V segments, but an unknown experimental factor could not be excluded. This cohort had only TCR beta chains sequenced, and the lack of alpha or paired-chain data limited which features could be detected. A cluster of highly shared sequence variants was judged likely to be a technical artifact of the sequencing pipeline. Most TCR sequences were observed very rarely across donors, whereas some public TCRs were present in many individuals. The 87-base-pair reads could not distinguish some IMGT-functional V segments, including TRBV6-2 and TRBV6-3, so those segments were excluded. The authors suggested that the approach could potentially be extended to other disease states and immunological phenotypes. In a later analysis, TCR association rates were found to vary across HLA loci, with the most associated TCRs seen for DRB1 alleles and the fewest for HLA-C alleles. In the study, some 160 TCR beta chains were listed as associated with cytomegalovirus. According to a later genetic analysis, donors in an Asian-associated ancestry cluster had fewer N-insertions in productive TCRs than the approximately 650-donor mean. For the cohort, immune exposure information was limited to CMV serostatus. The classifier was reported to diagnose cytomegalovirus status with high specificity and sensitivity in both the original cohort and the validation cohort. Sequencing depth was assumed to be roughly uniform across donors in the presence/absence analyses, though that assumption may not hold. V-gene and J-gene trimming of TCR beta chains was associated with a missense DCLRE1C variant in a later genetic analysis, and the association was replicated in an independent cohort.

Based on the germline V gene, the CDR1 and CDR2 sequences are SNHLY and FYNNEI. Inclusive of the bounding cysteine and phenylalanine, the CDR3 is 17 residues long. Here the CDR3 DNA is all that survives: 51 bases in frame from base 1. The V and J ends are trimmed by 6 bases and 1 base, leaving 19 bases between them. The cohort was made up of hundreds of healthy bone marrow donors. At the time of sampling, all cohort members were nominally healthy, though unrecorded immune exposures were likely present. The donor tested CMV seropositive, placing the donor among the roughly 300 seropositive members of the cohort. A peripheral blood sample was provided by each donor, and peripheral blood mononuclear cells were used for TCR beta sequencing. Genomic DNA extraction from the blood cell samples was performed with the Qiagen DNeasy Blood Extraction Kit. Points on this clone: Its antigen is still unknown. Within one base of it there is no much larger clone, and no base qualities were kept.

The specimen was PBMCs. The chain is made from TRBV2 and TRBJ1-5, and TRBD1 may be the D gene, going by 6 matching bases. This sequence originates from a man aged 40-49 years in good health and CMV-seropositive. Here is the DNA: TGTGCCAGCAGCCTGGGGGGGGCATCGCGGAGCAATCAGCCCCAGCATTTT. Its translation reads: CASSLGGASRSNQPQHF.